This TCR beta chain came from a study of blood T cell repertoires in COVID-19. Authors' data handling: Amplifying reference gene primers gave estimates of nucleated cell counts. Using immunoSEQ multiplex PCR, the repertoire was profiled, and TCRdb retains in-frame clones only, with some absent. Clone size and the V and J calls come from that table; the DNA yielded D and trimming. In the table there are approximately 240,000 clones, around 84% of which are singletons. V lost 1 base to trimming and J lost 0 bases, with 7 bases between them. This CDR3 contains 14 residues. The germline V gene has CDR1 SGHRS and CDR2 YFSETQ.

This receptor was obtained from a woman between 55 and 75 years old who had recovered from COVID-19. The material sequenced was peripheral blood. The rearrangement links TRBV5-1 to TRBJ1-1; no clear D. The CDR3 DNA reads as TGCGCCAGCAGCTTGAGCCAGGTGAACACTGAAGCTTTCTTT. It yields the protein CASSLSQVNTEAFF.